Listed below are T cell receptor beta chains from one sample, sequenced in a study of PD-L1 blockade in urothelial cancer. Profiled with immunoSEQ multiplex PCR; TCRdb holds only in-frame clones, not every one. The sample records tens of thousands of clones, around 81% being singletons. The sequencing used PBMCs, collected around atezolizumab (anti-PD-L1) treatment. The source of these receptors is a man in his 70s with urothelial cancer. Each CDR3 is given with its conserved first and last residue. The D gene is left open where the match is weak. A clone size is listed for some rows: how often the clone was seen (once, few, many), or a class if it is expanded.

V gene	J gene	D gene	clone size	CDR3 DNA	CDR3 protein
TRBV6-6	TRBJ1-2	NA	NA	TGTGCCAGCAGTTACGACACTGGTAATGGCTACACCTTC	CASSYDTGNGYTF
TRBV29-1	TRBJ1-2	NA	NA	TGCAGCGTTGTACCGACAGGAGGAGCCCGTGGCTACACCTTC	CSVVPTGGARGYTF
TRBV30	TRBJ1-3	NA	few	TGTGCCTGGAGTGTCCTTATTGCAGGGGCGCGAAACACCATATATTTT	CAWSVLIAGARNTIYF
TRBV7-9	TRBJ2-2	TRBD1	NA	TGTGCCAGCAGCTTGGGACAGGGGAACACCGGGGAGCTGTTTTTT	CASSLGQGNTGELFF
TRBV19	TRBJ2-5	TRBD2	once	TGTGCCAGTATAGGACGAGCGGGAGCCCAAGAGACCCAGTACTTC	CASIGRAGAQETQYF
TRBV7-8	TRBJ1-2	TRBD1	NA	TGTGCCAGCAGCTTGTCGACAGGGTTAAACTATGGCTACACCTTC	CASSLSTGLNYGYTF
TRBV28	TRBJ1-2	NA	NA	TGTGCCAGCAGCCTGGACAGCTATGGCTACACCTTC	CASSLDSYGYTF
TRBV5-1	TRBJ2-7	TRBD1	few	TGCGCCAGCAGCTTCCAGGGGGCAGGCGAGCAGTACTTC	CASSFQGAGEQYF
TRBV4-1	TRBJ2-1	TRBD2	NA	TGCGCCAGCAGCCAAGAAGGCGGGAGCTCCTACAATGAGCAGTTCTTC	CASSQEGGSSYNEQFF
TRBV6-5	TRBJ1-2	NA	once	TGTGCCAGCAGTTACGACAGGACCACCTATGGCTACACCTTC	CASSYDRTTYGYTF
TRBV5-1	TRBJ2-2	NA	NA	TGCGCCAGCAGCTCCGACAGGAGTATAAACACCGGGGAGCTGTTTTTT	CASSSDRSINTGELFF
TRBV30	TRBJ1-2	TRBD1	NA	TGTGCCTGGAACAGGGGGCTGGCCTATGGCTACACCTTC	CAWNRGLAYGYTF
TRBV12-5	TRBJ2-7	TRBD1	NA	TGTGCTAGTGGTTTCCCCCAAACTTCCGAGGACAGGGTGTACGAGCAGTACTTC	CASGFPQTSEDRVYEQYF
TRBV30	TRBJ2-1	TRBD2	NA	TGTGCCTGGAGTTCCGGACTAGCGGGAGGGCCTTGGGATGAGCAGTTCTTC	CAWSSGLAGGPWDEQFF
TRBV9	TRBJ2-3	NA	NA	TGTGCCAGCAGCGTCGCGGGCTATAGCACAGATACGCAGTATTTT	CASSVAGYSTDTQYF
TRBV5-6	TRBJ2-5	TRBD1	NA	TGTGCCAGCAGCTCCTTCCGGGACAGGGGTCTCCAAGAGACCCAGTACTTC	CASSSFRDRGLQETQYF
TRBV30	TRBJ2-1	TRBD2	NA	TGTGCCTGTGGGGGACTAGCGGGGCCCTACAATGAGCAGTTCTTC	CACGGLAGPYNEQFF
TRBV5-1	TRBJ2-3	TRBD2	NA	TGCGCCAGCAGCTTGGTGGGGGCTCTAGCGGGAGGGCCGAAAGATACGCAGTATTTT	CASSLVGALAGGPKDTQYF
TRBV2	TRBJ2-7	NA	NA	TGTGCCAGCAGTGTAGGGGGAGGGCGCGAGCAGTACTTC	CASSVGGGREQYF
TRBV5-1	TRBJ1-1	NA	NA	TGCGCCAGCAGCTTTAGACAGAGCAGGAACACTGAAGCTTTCTTT	CASSFRQSRNTEAFF
TRBV6-1	TRBJ2-5	NA	NA	TGTGCCAGCAGTGAAGCACGGGACCAGTACTTC	CASSEARDQYF
TRBV9	TRBJ2-2	NA	NA	TGTGCCAGCAGCCCCGGACTGTCTGGGACCGGGGAGCTGTTTTTT	CASSPGLSGTGELFF
TRBV10-1	TRBJ1-5	NA	NA	TGCGCCAGCAGTGAGAACAGGTACCAGCCCCAGCATTTT	CASSENRYQPQHF
TRBV19	TRBJ2-4	NA	NA	TGTGCCAGTAGTATTGGTAGGAGAAACATTCAGTACTTC	CASSIGRRNIQYF
TRBV6-1	TRBJ1-1	NA	NA	TGTGCCAGCAGTGAATGGAGGGAGGGAGCTTTCTTT	CASSEWREGAFF
TRBV19	TRBJ2-5	NA	NA	TGTGCCAGTAGCCTGGGACATCTCCAAGAGACCCAGTACTTC	CASSLGHLQETQYF
TRBV2	TRBJ2-1	TRBD1	NA	TGTGCCAGCAGTGATAAGGACAGGGGCAACAATGAGCAGTTCTTC	CASSDKDRGNNEQFF
TRBV18	TRBJ2-3	TRBD2	NA	TGTGCCAGCTCACCACGGGATAGCGGGAGCACAGATACGCAGTATTTT	CASSPRDSGSTDTQYF
TRBV7-2	TRBJ1-5	TRBD1	NA	TGTGCCAGCAGCCTCAGGGGGCAAAGCAATCAGCCCCAGCATTTT	CASSLRGQSNQPQHF
TRBV7-9	TRBJ1-2	NA	NA	TGTGCCAGCAGCTTAGCAGGGGCCTATGGCTACACCTTC	CASSLAGAYGYTF
TRBV20-1	TRBJ2-4	NA	NA	TGCAGTGCTAGAGATCAGGAATCTCCCTACTTC	CSARDQESPYF
TRBV10-3	TRBJ2-3	TRBD2	NA	TGTGCCATCAGTGAGTATACTAGCGGGAGCGGTACGCAGTATTTT	CAISEYTSGSGTQYF
TRBV5-1	TRBJ2-3	TRBD2	NA	TGCGCCAGCAGCCTGGGACTAGCGAAGGATACGCAGTATTTT	CASSLGLAKDTQYF
TRBV5-1	TRBJ2-5	NA	NA	TGCGCCAGCAGCTTGGTCAGGGGCGGGCCTCAAGAGACCCAGTACTTC	CASSLVRGGPQETQYF